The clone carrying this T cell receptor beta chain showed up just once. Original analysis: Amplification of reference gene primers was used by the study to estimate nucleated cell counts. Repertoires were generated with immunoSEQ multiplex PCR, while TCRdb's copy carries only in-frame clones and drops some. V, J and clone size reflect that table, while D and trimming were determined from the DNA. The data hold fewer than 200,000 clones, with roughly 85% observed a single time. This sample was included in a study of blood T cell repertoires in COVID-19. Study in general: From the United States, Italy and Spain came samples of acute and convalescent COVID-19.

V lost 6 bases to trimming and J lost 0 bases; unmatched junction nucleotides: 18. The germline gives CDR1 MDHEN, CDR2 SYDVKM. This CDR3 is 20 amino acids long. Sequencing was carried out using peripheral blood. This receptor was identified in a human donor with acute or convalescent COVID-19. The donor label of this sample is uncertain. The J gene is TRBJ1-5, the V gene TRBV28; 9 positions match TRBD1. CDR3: CASREVAVDRGSYSNQPQHF. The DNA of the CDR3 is TGTGCCAGCAGGGAGGTTGCGGTGGACAGGGGCTCTTATAGCAATCAGCCCCAGCATTTT.